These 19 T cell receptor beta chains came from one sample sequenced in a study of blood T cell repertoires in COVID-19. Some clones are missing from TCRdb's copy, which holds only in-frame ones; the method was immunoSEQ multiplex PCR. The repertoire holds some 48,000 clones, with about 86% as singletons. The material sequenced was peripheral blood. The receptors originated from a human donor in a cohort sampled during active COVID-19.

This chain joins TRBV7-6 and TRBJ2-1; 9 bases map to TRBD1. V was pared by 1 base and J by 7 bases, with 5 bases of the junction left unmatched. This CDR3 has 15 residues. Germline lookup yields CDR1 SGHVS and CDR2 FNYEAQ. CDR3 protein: CASSLEGQGWNEQFF. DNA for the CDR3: TGTGCCAGCAGCTTAGAGGGACAGGGTTGGAATGAGCAGTTCTTC.

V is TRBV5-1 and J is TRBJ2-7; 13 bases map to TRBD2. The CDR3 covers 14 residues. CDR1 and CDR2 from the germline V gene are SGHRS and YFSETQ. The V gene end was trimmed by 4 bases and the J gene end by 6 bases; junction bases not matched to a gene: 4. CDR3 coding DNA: TGCGCCAGCAGCACCAGGACTAGCGGGGGCGAGCAGTACTTC. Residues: CASSTRTSGGEQYF.

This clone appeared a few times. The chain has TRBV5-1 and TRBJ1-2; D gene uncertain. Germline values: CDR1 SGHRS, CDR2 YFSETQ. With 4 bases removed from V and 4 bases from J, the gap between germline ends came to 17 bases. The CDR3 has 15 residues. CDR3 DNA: TGCGCCAGCAGCCGGACCTCCGGGAAACGCTATGGCTACACCTTC. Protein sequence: CASSRTSGKRYGYTF.

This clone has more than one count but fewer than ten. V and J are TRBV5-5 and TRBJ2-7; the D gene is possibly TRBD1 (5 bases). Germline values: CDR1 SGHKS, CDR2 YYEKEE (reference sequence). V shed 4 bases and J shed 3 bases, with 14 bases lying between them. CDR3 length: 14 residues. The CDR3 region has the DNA TGTGCCAGCAGCCCATTCGACAGCTACTACGAGCAGTACGTC. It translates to CASSPFDSYYEQYV.

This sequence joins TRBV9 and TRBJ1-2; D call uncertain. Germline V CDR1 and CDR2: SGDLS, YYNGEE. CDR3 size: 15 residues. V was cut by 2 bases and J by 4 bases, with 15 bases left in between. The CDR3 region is CASSVSTTPGYGYTF. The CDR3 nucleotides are TGTGCCAGCAGCGTTTCGACGACACCAGGCTATGGCTACACCTTC.

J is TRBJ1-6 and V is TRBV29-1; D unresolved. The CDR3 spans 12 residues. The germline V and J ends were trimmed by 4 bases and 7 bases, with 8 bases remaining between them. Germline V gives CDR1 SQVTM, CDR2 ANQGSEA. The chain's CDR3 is CSVGEVNSPLHF. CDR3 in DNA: TGCAGCGTTGGTGAGGTAAATTCACCCCTCCACTTT.

CDR3 residues: CASSVGTGIGQETQYF. In DNA form, the CDR3 reads TGTGCCAGCAGCGTAGGGACAGGGATTGGGCAAGAGACCCAGTACTTC. The V gene is TRBV9, the J gene TRBJ2-5, with TRBD1 identical over 8 bases. V dropped 0 bases and J dropped 2; count of bases not matched to a gene: 6. Germline CDR1 reads SGDLS; CDR2 reads YYNGEE. The CDR3 is made up of 16 amino acids.

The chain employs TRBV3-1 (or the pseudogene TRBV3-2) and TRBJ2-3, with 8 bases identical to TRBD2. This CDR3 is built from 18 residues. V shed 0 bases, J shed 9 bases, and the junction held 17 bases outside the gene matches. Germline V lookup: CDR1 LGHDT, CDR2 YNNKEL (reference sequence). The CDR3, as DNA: TGTGCCAGCAGCCAAGATTCGGGGGGGCACATTCAGGGTGTAACGCAGTATTTT. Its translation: CASSQDSGGHIQGVTQYF.

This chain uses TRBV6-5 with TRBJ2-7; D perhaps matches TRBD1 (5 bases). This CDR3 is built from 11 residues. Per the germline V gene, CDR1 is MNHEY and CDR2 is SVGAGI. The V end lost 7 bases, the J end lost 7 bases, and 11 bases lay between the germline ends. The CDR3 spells CASTLSGEQYF. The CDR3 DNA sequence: TGTGCCAGCACCCTATCAGGGGAGCAGTACTTC.

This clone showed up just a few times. CDR3 region: CASSLGGTGSNQPQHF. CDR3 in DNA: TGCGCCAGCAGCTTGGGCGGGACAGGGTCCAATCAGCCCCAGCATTTT. The V gene is TRBV5-1, the J gene TRBJ1-5; 9 nucleotides line up with TRBD1. CDR3 length equals 16 residues. In germline, CDR1 is SGHRS, CDR2 YFSETQ. Trimming cost V 0 bases and J 3 bases; bases outside gene matches: 4.

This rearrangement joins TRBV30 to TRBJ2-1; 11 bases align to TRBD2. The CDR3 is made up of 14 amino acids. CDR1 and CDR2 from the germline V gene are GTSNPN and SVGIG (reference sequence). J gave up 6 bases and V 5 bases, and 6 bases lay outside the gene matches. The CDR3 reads CAWGPGLAANEQFF. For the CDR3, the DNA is TGTGCCTGGGGGCCGGGACTAGCGGCCAATGAGCAGTTCTTC.

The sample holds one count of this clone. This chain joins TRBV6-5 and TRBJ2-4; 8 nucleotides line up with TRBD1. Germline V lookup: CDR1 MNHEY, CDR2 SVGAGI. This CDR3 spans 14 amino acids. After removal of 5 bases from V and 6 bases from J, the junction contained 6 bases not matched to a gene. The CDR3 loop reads CASSQGASGNIQYF. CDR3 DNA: TGTGCCAGCAGTCAGGGGGCGTCGGGAAACATTCAGTACTTC.

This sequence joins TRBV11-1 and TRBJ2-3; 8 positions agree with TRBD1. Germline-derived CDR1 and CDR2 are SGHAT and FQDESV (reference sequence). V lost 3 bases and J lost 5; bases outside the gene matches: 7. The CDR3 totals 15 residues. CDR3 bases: TGTGCCAGCAGCTTTTACAGGGGGGAAGGAGATACGCAGTATTTT. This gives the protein CASSFYRGEGDTQYF. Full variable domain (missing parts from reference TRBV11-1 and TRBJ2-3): EAEVAQSPRYKITEKSQAVAFWCDPISGHATLYWYRQILGQGPELLVQFQDESVVDDSQLPKDRFSAERLKGVDSTLKIQPAELGDSAMYLCASSFYRGEGDTQYFGPGTRLTVL.

CDR3 protein: CASKKSLVTAGVQPQHF. The CDR3 DNA reads as TGTGCCAGCAAGAAATCGCTGGTAACAGCTGGTGTTCAGCCCCAGCATTTT. This chain joins TRBV2 and TRBJ1-5; no definite D call. This CDR3 region has 17 residues. Trimming shortened V by 7 bases and J by 6 bases, and 25 bases separated the two germline ends. Germline-derived CDR1 and CDR2 are SNHLY and FYNNEI.

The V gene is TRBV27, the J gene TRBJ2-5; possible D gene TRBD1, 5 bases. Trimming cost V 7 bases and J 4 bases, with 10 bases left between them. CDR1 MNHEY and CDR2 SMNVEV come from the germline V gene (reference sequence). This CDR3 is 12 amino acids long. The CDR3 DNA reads TGTGCCAGCACAGGGTCCCGAGAGACCCAGTACTTC. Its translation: CASTGSRETQYF.

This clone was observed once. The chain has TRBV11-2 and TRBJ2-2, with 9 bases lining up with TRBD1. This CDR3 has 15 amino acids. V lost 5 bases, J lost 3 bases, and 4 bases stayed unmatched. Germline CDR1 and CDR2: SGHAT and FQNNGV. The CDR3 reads CASSARQGDTGELFF. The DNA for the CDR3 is TGTGCCAGCAGCGCGAGACAGGGGGACACCGGGGAGCTGTTTTTT.

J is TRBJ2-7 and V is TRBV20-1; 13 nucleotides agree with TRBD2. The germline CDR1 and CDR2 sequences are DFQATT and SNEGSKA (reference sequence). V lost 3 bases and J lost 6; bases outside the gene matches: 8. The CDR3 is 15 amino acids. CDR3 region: CSASLTSGGWGEQYF. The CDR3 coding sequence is TGCAGTGCTAGTTTGACTAGCGGGGGGTGGGGCGAGCAGTACTTC.

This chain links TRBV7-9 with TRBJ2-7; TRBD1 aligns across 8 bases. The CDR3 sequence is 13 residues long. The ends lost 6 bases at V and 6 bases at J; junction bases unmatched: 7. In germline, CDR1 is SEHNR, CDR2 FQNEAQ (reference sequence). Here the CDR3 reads CASRRQGAVEQYF. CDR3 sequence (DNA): TGTGCCAGCAGGCGGCAGGGGGCGGTCGAGCAGTACTTC.

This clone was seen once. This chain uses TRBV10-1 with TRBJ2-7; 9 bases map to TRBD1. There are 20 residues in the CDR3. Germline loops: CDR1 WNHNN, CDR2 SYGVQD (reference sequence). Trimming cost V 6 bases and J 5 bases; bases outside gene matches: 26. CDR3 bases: TGCGCCAGCAGGCCCGGGACAGGGAACTCCCTCTACGAGCTAGGTGACGAGCAGTACGTC. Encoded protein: CASRPGTGNSLYELGDEQYV.